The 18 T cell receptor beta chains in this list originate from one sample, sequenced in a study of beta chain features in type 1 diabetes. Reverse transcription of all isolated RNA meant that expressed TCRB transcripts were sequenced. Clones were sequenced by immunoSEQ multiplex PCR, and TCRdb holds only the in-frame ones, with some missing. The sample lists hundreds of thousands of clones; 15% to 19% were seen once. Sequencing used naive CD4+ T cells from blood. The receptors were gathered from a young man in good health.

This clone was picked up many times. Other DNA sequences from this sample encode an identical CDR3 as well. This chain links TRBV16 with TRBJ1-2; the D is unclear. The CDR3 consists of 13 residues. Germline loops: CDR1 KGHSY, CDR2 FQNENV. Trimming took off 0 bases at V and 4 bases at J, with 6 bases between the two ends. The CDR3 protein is CASSQSGLYGYTF. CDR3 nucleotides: TGTGCCAGCAGCCAATCGGGTCTCTATGGCTACACCTTC.

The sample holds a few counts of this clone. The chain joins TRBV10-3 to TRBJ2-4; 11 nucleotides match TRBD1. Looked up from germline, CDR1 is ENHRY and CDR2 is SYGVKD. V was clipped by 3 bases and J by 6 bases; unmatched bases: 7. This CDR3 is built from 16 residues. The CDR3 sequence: CAISDKDRGLRNIQYF. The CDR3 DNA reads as TGTGCCATCAGTGACAAGGACAGGGGGCTTAGAAACATTCAGTACTTC.

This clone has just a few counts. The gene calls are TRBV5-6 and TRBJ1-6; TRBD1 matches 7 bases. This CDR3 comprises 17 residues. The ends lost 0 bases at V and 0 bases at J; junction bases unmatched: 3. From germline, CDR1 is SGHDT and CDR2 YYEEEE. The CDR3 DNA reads TGTGCCAGCAGCTTGGAGGCAGGGGGCTCCTATAATTCACCCCTCCACTTT. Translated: CASSLEAGGSYNSPLHF.

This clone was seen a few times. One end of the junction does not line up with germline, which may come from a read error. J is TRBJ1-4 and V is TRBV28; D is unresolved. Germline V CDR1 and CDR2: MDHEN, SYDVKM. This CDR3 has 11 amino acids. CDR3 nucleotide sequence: TGCGTCGCTTGGGAAAATGAAAAACTGTTTTTT. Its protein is CVAWENEKLFF.

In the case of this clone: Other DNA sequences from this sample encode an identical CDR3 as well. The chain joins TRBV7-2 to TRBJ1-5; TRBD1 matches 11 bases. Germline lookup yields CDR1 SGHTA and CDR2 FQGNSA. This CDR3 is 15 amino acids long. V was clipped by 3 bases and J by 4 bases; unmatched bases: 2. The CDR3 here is CASSLGTGGNQPQHF. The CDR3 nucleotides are TGTGCCAGCAGCTTGGGGACAGGGGGTAATCAGCCCCAGCATTTT.

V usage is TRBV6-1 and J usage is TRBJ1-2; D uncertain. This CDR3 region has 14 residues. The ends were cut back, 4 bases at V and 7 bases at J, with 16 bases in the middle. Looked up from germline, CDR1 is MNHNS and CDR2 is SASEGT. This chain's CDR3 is CASSGQAAPAGYTF. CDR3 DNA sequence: TGTGCCAGCAGTGGTCAGGCCGCTCCGGCTGGCTACACCTTC.

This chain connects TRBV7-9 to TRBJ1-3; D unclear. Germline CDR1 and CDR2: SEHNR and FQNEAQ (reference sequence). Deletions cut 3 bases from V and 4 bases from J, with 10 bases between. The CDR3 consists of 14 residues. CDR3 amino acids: CASSLRGSGNTIYF. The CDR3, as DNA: TGTGCCAGCAGCTTGCGAGGCTCGGGAAACACCATATATTTT.

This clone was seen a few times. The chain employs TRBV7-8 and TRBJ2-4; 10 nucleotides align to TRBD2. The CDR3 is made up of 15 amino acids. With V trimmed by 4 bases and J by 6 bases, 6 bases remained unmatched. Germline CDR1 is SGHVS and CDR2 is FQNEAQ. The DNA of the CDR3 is TGTGCCAGCAGCTCAAGCGGGGGGGCCCCAAACATTCAGTACTTC. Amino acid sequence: CASSSSGGAPNIQYF.

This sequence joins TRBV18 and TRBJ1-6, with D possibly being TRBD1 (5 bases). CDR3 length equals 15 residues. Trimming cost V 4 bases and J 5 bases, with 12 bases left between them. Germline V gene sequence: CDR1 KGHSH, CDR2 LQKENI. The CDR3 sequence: CASSRLPGDNSPLHF. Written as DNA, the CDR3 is TGTGCCAGCTCACGCCTTCCGGGGGATAATTCACCCCTCCACTTT. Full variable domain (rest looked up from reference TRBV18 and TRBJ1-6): NAGVMQNPRHLVRRRGQEARLRCSPMKGHSHVYWYRQLPEEGLKFMVYLQKENIIDESGMPKERFSAEFPKEGPSILRIQQVVRGDSAAYFCASSRLPGDNSPLHFGNGTRLTVT.

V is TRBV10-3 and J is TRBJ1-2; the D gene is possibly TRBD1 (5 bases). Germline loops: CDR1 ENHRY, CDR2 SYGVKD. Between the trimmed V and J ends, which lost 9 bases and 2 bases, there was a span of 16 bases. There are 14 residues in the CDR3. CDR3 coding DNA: TGTGCCATGAATACTCCGGGACGGAACTATGGCTACACCTTC. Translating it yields CAMNTPGRNYGYTF.

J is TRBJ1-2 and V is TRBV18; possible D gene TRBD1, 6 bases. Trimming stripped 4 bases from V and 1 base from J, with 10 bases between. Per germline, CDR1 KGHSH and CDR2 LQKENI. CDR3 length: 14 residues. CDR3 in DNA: TGTGCCAGCTCACGGATGGACAGTAACTATGGCTACACCTTC. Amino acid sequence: CASSRMDSNYGYTF.

The CDR3 DNA reads as TGTGCCAGTAGTGGAGGAAAAAATCAGCCCCAGCATTTT. This codes for CASSGGKNQPQHF. The chain combines TRBV19 with TRBJ1-5; D unresolved. The CDR3 runs to 13 residues. Trimming removed 5 bases at V and 4 bases at J, with 9 bases between. From germline, CDR1 is LNHDA and CDR2 SQIVND (reference sequence).

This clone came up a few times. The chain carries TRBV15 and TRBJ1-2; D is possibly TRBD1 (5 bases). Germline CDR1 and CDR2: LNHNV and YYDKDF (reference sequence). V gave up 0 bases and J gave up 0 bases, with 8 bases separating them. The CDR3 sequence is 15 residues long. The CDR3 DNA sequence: TGTGCCACCAGCAGAGATCCAGGGACTAACTATGGCTACACCTTC. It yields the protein CATSRDPGTNYGYTF.

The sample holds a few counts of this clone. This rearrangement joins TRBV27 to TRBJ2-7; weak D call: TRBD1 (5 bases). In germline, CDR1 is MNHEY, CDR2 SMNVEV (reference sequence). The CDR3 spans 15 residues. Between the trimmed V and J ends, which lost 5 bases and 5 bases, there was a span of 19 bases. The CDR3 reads CASSNLGQGSHEQYF. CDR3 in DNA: TGTGCCAGCAGTAACCTCGGGCAGGGAAGCCACGAGCAGTACTTC.

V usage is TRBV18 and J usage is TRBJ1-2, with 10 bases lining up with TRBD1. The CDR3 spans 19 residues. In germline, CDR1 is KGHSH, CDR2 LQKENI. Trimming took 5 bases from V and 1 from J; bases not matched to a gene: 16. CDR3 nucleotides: TGTGCCAGCTCATTCCGGGACAGGGGCCAATTAAGGAATAACTATGGCTACACCTTC. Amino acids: CASSFRDRGQLRNNYGYTF.

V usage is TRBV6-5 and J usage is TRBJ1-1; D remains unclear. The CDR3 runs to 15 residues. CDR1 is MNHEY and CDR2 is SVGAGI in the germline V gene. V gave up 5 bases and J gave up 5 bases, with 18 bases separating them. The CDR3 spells CASSPWSGSKTEAFF. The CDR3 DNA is TGTGCCAGCAGTCCTTGGTCCGGAAGTAAAACTGAAGCTTTCTTT.

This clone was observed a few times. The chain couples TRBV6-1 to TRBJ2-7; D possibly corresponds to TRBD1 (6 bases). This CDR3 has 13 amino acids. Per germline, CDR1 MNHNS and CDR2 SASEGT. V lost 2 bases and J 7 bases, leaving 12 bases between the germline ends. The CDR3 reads CASSEYRELEQYF. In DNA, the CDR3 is TGTGCCAGCAGTGAATACAGGGAACTGGAGCAGTACTTC.

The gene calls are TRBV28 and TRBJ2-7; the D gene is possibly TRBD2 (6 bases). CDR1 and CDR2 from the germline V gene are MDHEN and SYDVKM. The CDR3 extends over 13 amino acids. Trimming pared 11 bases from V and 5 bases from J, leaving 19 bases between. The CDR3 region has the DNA TGTGCCCACTCTGGGGGGAGGTACAACGAGCAGTACTTC. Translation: CAHSGGRYNEQYF.